This T cell receptor (beta chain) was documented in a study of blood T cell repertoires in COVID-19. The overall study: Sites across the United States, Italy and Spain contributed samples from acute and convalescent COVID-19.

Source study methods: Nucleated cell counts were estimated from reference gene primer amplification. Profiling relied on immunoSEQ multiplex PCR, and the TCRdb table lists in-frame clones only, not all of them. That table furnishes V, J and clone size, whereas the DNA furnished D and trimming. Of approximately 230,000 clones listed, about 86% are singletons. The CDR3 is 14 amino acids. Germline assignment: CDR1 KGHDR and CDR2 SFDVKD. The V gene lost 4 bases and the J gene lost 4 bases, with 12 bases spanning the gap. The sample consisted of peripheral blood. This TCR was sampled from a man older than 75 with acute or convalescent COVID-19. V gene TRBV24-1 combines with J gene TRBJ1-1, with a possible D match to TRBD1 (6 bases). CDR3 DNA sequence: TGTGCCACCAGTGACGGGGAGGGGGGCACTGAAGCTTTCTTT. Protein: CATSDGEGGTEAFF.